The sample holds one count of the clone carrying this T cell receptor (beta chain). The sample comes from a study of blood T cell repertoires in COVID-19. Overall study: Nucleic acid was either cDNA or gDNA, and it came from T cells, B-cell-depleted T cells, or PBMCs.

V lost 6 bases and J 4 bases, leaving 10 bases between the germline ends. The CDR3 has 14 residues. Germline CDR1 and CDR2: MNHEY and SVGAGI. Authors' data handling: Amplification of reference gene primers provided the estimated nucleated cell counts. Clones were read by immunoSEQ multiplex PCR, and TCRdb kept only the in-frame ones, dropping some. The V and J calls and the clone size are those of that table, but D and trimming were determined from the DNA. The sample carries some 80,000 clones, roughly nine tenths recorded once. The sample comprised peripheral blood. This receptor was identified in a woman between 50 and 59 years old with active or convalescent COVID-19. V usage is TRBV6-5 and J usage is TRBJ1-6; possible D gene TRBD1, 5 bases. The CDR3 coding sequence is TGTGCCAGCAGAGACGACAGATATAATTCACCCCTCCACTTT. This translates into CASRDDRYNSPLHF.